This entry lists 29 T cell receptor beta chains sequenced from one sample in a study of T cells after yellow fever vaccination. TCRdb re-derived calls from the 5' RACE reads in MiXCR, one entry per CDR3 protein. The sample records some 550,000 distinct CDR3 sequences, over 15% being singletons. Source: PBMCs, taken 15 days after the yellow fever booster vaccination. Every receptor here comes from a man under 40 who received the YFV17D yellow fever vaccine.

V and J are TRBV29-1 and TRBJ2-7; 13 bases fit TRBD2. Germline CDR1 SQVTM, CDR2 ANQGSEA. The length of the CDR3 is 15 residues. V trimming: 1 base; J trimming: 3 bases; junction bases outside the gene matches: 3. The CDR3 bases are TGCAGCGTTGAAGTCTGGACTAGCGGGAGCTACGAGCAGTACTTC. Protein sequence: CSVEVWTSGSYEQYF.

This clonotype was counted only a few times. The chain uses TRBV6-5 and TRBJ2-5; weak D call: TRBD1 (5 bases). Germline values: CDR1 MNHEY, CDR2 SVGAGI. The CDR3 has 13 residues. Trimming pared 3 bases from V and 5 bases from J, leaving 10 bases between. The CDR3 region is CASSYWGPETQYF. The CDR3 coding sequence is TGTGCCAGCAGTTATTGGGGCCCTGAGACCCAGTACTTC.

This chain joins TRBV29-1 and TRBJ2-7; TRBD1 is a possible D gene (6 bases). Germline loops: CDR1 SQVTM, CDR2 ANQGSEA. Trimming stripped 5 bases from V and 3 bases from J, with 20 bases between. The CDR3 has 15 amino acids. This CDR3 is CSVIGLQGSGYEQYF. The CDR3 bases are TGCAGCGTTATAGGTCTGCAGGGGAGTGGCTACGAGCAGTACTTC.

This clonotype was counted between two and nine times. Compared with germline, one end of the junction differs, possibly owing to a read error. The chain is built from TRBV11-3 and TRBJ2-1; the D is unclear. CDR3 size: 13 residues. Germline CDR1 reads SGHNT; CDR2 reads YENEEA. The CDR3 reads CASSTNSLAQLYF. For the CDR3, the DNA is TGTGCCAGCAGCACTAATAGTCTCGCTCAATTGTACTTC.

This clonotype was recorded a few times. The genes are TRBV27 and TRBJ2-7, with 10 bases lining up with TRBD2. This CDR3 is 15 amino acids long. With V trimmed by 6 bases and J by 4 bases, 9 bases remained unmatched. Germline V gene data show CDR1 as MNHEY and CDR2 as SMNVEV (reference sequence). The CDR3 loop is CASSGRLAGGYEQYF. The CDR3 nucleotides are TGTGCCAGCAGCGGCAGGTTAGCGGGAGGTTACGAGCAGTACTTC.

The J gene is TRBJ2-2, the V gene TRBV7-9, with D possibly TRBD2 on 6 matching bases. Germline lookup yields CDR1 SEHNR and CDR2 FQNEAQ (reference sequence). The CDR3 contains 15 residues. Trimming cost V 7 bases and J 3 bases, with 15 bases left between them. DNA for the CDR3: TGTGCCAGCACCACCCTCGGGGGAGACACCGGGGAGCTGTTTTTT. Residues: CASTTLGGDTGELFF.

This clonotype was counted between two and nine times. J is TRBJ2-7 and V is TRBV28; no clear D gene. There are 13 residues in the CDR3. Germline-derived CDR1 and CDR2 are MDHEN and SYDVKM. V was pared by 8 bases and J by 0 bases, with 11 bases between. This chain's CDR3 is CASGEVTSYEQYF. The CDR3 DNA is TGTGCCAGCGGGGAAGTAACCTCCTACGAGCAGTACTTC.

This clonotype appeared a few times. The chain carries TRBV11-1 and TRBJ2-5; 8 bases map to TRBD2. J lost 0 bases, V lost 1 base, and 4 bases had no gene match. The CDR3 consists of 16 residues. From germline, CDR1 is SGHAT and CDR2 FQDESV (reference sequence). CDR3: CASSLVSGSYQETQYF. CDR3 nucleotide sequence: TGTGCCAGCAGCTTAGTGAGCGGGAGCTACCAAGAGACCCAGTACTTC.

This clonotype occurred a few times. CDR3 in DNA: TGTGCCAGCAGCCAAGGGCGGACCTCCCTCTCCTACGAGCAGTACTTC. Protein: CASSQGRTSLSYEQYF. The chain employs TRBV7-2 and TRBJ2-7; no clear D gene. Germline values: CDR1 SGHTA, CDR2 FQGNSA. The CDR3 sequence is 16 residues long. The ends were cut back, 5 bases at V and 0 bases at J, with 17 bases in the middle. Using reference TRBV7-2 and TRBJ2-7 for the parts outside the CDR3, the full variable domain is GAGVSQSPSNKVTEKGKDVELRCDPISGHTALYWYRQSLGQGLEFLIYFQGNSAPDKSGLPSDRFSAERTGGSVSTLTIQRTQQEDSAVYLCASSQGRTSLSYEQYFGPGTRLTVT.

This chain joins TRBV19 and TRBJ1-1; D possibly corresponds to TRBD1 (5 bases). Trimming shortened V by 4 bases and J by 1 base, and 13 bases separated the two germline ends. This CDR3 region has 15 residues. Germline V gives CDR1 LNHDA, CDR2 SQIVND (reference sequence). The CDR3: CASSTYSGGNTEAFF. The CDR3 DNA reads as TGTGCCAGTAGTACTTACTCCGGGGGGAACACTGAAGCTTTCTTT. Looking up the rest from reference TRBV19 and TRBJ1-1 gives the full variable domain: DGGITQSPKYLFRKEGQNVTLSCEQNLNHDAMYWYRQDPGQGLRLIYYSQIVNDFQKGDIAEGYSVSREKKESFPLTVTSAQKNPTAFYLCASSTYSGGNTEAFFGQGTRLTVV.

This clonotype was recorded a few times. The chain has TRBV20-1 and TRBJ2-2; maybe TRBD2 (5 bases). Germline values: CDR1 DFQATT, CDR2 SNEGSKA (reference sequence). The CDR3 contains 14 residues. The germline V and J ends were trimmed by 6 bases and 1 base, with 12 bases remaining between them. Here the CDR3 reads CSARLGRNTGELFF. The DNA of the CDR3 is TGCAGTGCACGGCTAGGGAGGAACACCGGGGAGCTGTTTTTT.

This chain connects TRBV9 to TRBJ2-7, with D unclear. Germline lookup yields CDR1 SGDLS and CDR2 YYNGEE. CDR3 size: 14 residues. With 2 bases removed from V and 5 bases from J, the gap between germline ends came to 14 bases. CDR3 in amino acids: CASSVGGPLDEQYF. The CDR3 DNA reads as TGTGCCAGCAGCGTTGGTGGCCCCCTAGACGAGCAGTACTTC.

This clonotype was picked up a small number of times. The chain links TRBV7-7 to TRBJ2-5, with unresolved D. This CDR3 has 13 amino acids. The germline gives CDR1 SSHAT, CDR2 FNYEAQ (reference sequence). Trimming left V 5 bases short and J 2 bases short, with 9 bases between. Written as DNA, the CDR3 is TGTGCCAGCAGCATGGTCGGACAAGAGACCCAGTACTTC. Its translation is CASSMVGQETQYF.

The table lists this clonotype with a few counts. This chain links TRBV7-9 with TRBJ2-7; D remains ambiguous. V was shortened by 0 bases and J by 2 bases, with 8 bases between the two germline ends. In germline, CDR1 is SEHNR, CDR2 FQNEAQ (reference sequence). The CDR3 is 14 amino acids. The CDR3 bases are TGTGCCAGCAGCTTAGCGGGAACCACCTACGAGCAGTACTTC. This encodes CASSLAGTTYEQYF.

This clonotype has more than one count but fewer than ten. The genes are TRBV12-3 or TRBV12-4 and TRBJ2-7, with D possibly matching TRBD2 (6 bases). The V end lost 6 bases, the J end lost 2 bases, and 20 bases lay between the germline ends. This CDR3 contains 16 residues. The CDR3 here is CASSLQTGTGTYEQYF. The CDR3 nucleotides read TGTGCCAGCAGCCTCCAAACCGGGACTGGTACCTACGAGCAGTACTTC.

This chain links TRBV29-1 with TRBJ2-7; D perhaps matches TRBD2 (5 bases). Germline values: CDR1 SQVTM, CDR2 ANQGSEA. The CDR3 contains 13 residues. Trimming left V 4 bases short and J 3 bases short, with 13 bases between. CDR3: CSVASSVSYEQYF. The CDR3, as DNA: TGCAGCGTTGCAAGTAGCGTGAGCTACGAGCAGTACTTC.

CDR3 region: CASSLSPGGRGASTDTQYF. CDR3 DNA sequence: TGTGCCAGCTCACTGTCCCCCGGGGGCAGGGGGGCAAGCACAGATACGCAGTATTTT. The chain employs TRBV18 and TRBJ2-3, with D perhaps TRBD1 (7 bases). V was pared by 4 bases and J by 0 bases, with 23 bases between. Per the germline V gene, CDR1 is KGHSH and CDR2 is LQKENI. The CDR3 is 19 residues long.

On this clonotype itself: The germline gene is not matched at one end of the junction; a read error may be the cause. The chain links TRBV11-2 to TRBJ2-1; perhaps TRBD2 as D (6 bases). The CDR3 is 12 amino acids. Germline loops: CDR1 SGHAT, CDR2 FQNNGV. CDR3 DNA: TGTGCCAGCAGCTTAGAAGGGACTGCAGATGCGTTC. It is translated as CASSLEGTADAF.

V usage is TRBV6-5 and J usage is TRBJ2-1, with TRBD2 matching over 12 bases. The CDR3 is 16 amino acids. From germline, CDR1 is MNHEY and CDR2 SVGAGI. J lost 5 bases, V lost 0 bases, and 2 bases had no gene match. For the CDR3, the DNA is TGTGCCAGCAGTTACTCGTGGACTAGCGGGAACAATGAGCAGTTCTTC. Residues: CASSYSWTSGNNEQFF.

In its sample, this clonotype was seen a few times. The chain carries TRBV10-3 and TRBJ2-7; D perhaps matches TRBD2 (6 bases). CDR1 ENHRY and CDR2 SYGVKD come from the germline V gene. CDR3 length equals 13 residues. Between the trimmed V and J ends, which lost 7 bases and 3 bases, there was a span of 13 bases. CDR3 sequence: CAIKGGMDYEQYF. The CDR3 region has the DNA TGTGCCATCAAGGGCGGGATGGACTACGAGCAGTACTTC.

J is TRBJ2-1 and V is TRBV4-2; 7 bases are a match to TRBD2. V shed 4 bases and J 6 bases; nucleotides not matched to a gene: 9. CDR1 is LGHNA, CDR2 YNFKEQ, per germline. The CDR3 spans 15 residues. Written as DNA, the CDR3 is TGTGCCAGCAGCCCGAGTCAGCGGGAACTCAATGAGCAGTTCTTC. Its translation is CASSPSQRELNEQFF.

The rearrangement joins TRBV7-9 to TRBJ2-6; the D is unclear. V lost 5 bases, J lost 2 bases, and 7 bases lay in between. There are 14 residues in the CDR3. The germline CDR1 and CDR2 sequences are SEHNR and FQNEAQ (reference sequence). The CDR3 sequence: CASSRLAGANVLTF. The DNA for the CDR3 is TGTGCCAGCAGCCGCTTGGCTGGGGCCAACGTCCTGACTTTC.

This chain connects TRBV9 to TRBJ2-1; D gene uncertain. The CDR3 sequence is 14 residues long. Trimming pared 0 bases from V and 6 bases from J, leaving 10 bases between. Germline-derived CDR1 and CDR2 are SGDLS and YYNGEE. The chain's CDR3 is CASSVAALSNEQFF. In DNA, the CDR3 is TGTGCCAGCAGCGTAGCTGCCCTATCCAATGAGCAGTTCTTC.

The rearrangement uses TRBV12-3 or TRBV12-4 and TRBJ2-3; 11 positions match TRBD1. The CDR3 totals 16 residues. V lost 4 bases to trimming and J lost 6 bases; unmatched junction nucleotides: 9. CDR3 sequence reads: CASSWTGGVGRDTQYF. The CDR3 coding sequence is TGTGCCAGCAGTTGGACAGGGGGCGTTGGACGGGATACGCAGTATTTT.

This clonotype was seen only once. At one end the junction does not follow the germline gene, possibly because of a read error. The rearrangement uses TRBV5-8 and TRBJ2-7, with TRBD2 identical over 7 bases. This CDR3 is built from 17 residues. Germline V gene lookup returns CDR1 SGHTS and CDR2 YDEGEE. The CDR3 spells CASSLAGGSAFSDEQYF. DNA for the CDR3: TGTGCCAGCAGCTTGGCCGGGGGGTCGGCCTTCTCCGACGAGCAGTACTTC. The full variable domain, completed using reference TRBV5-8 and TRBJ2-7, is EAGVTQSPTHLIKTRGQQATLRCSPISGHTSVYWYQQALGLGLQFLLWYDEGEERNRGNFPPRFSGRQFPNYSSELNVNALELEDSALYLCASSLAGGSAFSDEQYFGPGTRLTVT.

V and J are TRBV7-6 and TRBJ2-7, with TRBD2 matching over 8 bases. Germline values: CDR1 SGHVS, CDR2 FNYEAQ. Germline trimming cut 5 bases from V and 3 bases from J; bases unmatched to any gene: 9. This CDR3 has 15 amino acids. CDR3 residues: CASSLRGGTNYEQYF. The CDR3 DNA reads TGTGCCAGCAGCCTCCGGGGGGGGACAAACTACGAGCAGTACTTC.

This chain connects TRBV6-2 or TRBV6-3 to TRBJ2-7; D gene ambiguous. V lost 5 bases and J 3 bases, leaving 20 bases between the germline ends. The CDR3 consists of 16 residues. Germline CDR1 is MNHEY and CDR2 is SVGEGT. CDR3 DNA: TGTGCCAGCAGTAAAACTACCTCGACGGATTTCTACGAGCAGTACTTC. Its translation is CASSKTTSTDFYEQYF.

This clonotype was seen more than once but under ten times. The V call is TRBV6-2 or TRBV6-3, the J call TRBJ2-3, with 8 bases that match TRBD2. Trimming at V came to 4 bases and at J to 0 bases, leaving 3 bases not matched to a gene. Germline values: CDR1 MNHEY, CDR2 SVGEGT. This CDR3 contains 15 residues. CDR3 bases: TGTGCCAGCAGTTGGTCTAGCGGGAGCACAGATACGCAGTATTTT. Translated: CASSWSSGSTDTQYF.

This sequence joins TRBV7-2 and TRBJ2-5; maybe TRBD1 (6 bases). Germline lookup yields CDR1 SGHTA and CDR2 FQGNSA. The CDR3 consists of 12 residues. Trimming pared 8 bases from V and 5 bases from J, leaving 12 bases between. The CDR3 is CASETGTETQYF. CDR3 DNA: TGTGCCAGCGAAACAGGGACGGAGACCCAGTACTTC.